One and the same sample provided the 14 T cell receptor beta chains below, sequenced in a study of beta chain features in type 1 diabetes. Study-level results: When Type 1 diabetes patients were examined, their TCRB CDR3s proved moderately but significantly shorter in all four CD4+ subsets.

Every isolated RNA sample was fully reverse transcribed, so sequencing captured expressed TCRB transcripts. Repertoires were generated with immunoSEQ multiplex PCR, while TCRdb's copy carries only in-frame clones and drops some. The repertoire holds 500,000 to 800,000 clones, with about an eighth as singletons. These receptors' targets are unknown. Sequencing was carried out using naive CD4+ T cells from blood. Source of these receptors: a young man with type 1 diabetes.

The rearrangement joins TRBV6-5 to TRBJ1-6, with D possibly matching TRBD1 (6 bases). Trimming shortened V by 5 bases and J by 9 bases, and 14 bases separated the two germline ends. Germline assignment: CDR1 MNHEY and CDR2 SVGAGI. The CDR3 is 14 residues long. The CDR3 loop reads CASSLGGSSSPLHF. The DNA for the CDR3 is TGTGCCAGCAGTCTGGGGGGCTCAAGTTCACCCCTCCACTTT.

This clone has just a few counts. This chain joins TRBV7-2 and TRBJ2-6; tentatively, D is TRBD1 or TRBD2 (5 bases each). V was pared by 5 bases and J by 2 bases, with 19 bases between. The CDR3 contains 18 residues. Germline CDR1 is SGHTA and CDR2 is FQGNSA. The CDR3 nucleotides read TGTGCCAGCAGCCCCGAGGGCTTTTGGGGGACTGGGGCCAACGTCCTGACTTTC. It translates to CASSPEGFWGTGANVLTF.

J is TRBJ2-2 and V is TRBV11-2; no clear D. Germline lookup yields CDR1 SGHAT and CDR2 FQNNGV. CDR3 length: 15 residues. V was trimmed by 2 bases and J by 3 bases, leaving 10 bases between them. CDR3 sequence reads: CASSLKQAYTGELFF. The CDR3 bases are TGTGCCAGCAGCTTAAAGCAGGCCTACACCGGGGAGCTGTTTTTT.

This clone was seen a handful of times. The V call is TRBV29-1, the J call TRBJ2-2; D possibly corresponds to TRBD1 (5 bases). The CDR3 totals 13 residues. Germline assignment: CDR1 SQVTM and CDR2 ANQGSEA. Trimming shortened V by 6 bases and J by 5 bases, and 13 bases separated the two germline ends. The CDR3 here is CSVVTGVTGELFF. The CDR3 DNA reads TGCAGCGTCGTCACAGGTGTTACCGGGGAGCTGTTTTTT.

The chain is built from TRBV10-3 and TRBJ2-7; 9 nucleotides agree with TRBD1. After removal of 10 bases from V and 2 bases from J, the junction contained 9 bases not matched to a gene. Germline CDR1 and CDR2: ENHRY and SYGVKD. The CDR3 extends over 14 amino acids. CDR3 region: CATAGTGLAYEQYF. The DNA for the CDR3 is TGTGCCACCGCCGGGACAGGGTTAGCCTACGAGCAGTACTTC.

The CDR3 coding sequence is TGTGCCAGCAGCTTAGTCGCTTATGAAAAACTGTTTTTT. It translates to CASSLVAYEKLFF. This chain uses TRBV7-9 with TRBJ1-4; D not certain. CDR1 is SEHNR, CDR2 FQNEAQ, per germline (reference sequence). Trimming stripped 1 base from V and 6 bases from J, with 6 bases between. The CDR3 runs 13 residues.

The rearrangement joins TRBV7-2 to TRBJ2-2, with a possible D match to TRBD1 (6 bases). The CDR3 is 16 residues long. Trimming took off 4 bases at V and 1 base at J, with 13 bases between the two ends. CDR1 is SGHTA, CDR2 FQGNSA, per germline. CDR3: CASSSQGQGNTGELFF. CDR3 sequence (DNA): TGTGCCAGCAGCTCCCAGGGGCAGGGGAACACCGGGGAGCTGTTTTTT.

This clone was found a few times. The rearrangement uses TRBV7-9 and TRBJ1-6; D might be TRBD1 (6 bases). The V end was cut by 7 bases, the J end by 10 bases, with 14 bases between. The CDR3 contains 13 residues. Germline loops: CDR1 SEHNR, CDR2 FQNEAQ (reference sequence). CDR3 sequence: CASTQSGGSPLHF. The CDR3 DNA follows: TGTGCCAGCACCCAATCCGGGGGCTCACCCCTCCACTTT.

This clone was counted a few times. The J gene is TRBJ2-5, the V gene TRBV18; D not certain. Trimming stripped 1 base from V and 4 bases from J, with 7 bases between. Germline values: CDR1 KGHSH, CDR2 LQKENI. The length of the CDR3 is 13 residues. DNA of the CDR3: TGTGCCAGCTCACCACTCAAGGGAGAGACCCAGTACTTC. Encoded protein: CASSPLKGETQYF.

The CDR3 here is CASPIGSGNEQFF. CDR3 coding DNA: TGTGCCAGCCCGATCGGGAGCGGCAATGAGCAGTTCTTC. The J gene is TRBJ2-1, the V gene TRBV7-9, with D tentatively TRBD2 (6 bases). Germline CDR1 SEHNR, CDR2 FQNEAQ (reference sequence). The V end lost 8 bases, the J end lost 6 bases, and 14 bases lay between the germline ends. This CDR3 has 13 amino acids.

About this clone itself: Sequence at one end of the junction differs from germline and may be a read error. This rearrangement joins TRBV11-3 to TRBJ1-6, with D hard to call. CDR1 SGHNT and CDR2 YENEEA come from the germline V gene. This CDR3 spans 17 amino acids. CDR3 sequence (DNA): TGTGCCAGCACCTTATCCTCACCGGGCGGAGGAGATTCACCCCTCCACTTT. As protein: CASTLSSPGGGDSPLHF.

V gene TRBV19 combines with J gene TRBJ1-2, with 8 bases that match TRBD1. Germline V gene data show CDR1 as LNHDA and CDR2 as SQIVND (reference sequence). V lost 7 bases, J lost 5 bases, and 6 bases stayed unmatched. The CDR3 runs to 13 residues. In DNA, the CDR3 is TGTGCCAGTAAGGGACAGGATGAATATGGCTACACCTTC. It translates to CASKGQDEYGYTF.

The chain combines TRBV6-6 with TRBJ1-5, with TRBD1 identical over 7 bases. Germline V CDR1 and CDR2: MNHNY, SVGAGI (reference sequence). Losses at the gene ends were 6 bases for V and 6 bases for J; bases not matched to a gene: 8. This CDR3 is 14 amino acids long. CDR3 amino acids: CASSPTGQSQPQHF. The CDR3 bases are TGTGCCAGCAGCCCGACAGGGCAAAGTCAGCCCCAGCATTTT.

This clone was counted between two and nine times. The V call is TRBV5-1, the J call TRBJ2-7; TRBD1 agrees at 9 bases. Germline V lookup: CDR1 SGHRS, CDR2 YFSETQ. This CDR3 has 16 residues. The V and J ends lost 4 bases and 0 bases, in that order; junction bases with no gene match: 8. The CDR3 DNA sequence: TGCGCCAGCAGCACCGCGGGACAGGGCGGCTCCTACGAGCAGTACTTC. Translating it yields CASSTAGQGGSYEQYF.